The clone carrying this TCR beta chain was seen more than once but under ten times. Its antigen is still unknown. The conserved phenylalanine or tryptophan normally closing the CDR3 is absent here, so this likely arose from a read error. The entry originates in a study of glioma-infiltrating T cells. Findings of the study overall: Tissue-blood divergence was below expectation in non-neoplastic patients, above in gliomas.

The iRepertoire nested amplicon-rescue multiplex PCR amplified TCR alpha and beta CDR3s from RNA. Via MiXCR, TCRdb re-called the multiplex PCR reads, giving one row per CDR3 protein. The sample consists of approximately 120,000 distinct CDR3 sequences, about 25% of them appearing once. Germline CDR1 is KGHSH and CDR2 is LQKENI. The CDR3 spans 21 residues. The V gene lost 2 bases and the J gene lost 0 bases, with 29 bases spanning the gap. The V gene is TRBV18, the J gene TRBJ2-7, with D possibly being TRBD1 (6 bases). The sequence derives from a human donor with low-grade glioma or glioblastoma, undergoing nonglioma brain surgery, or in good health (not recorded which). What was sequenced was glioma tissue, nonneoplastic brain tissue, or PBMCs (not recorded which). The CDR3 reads CASSPKPDGQLAALPSYEQYL. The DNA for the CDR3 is TGTGCCAGCTCACCAAAACCGGACGGACAGCTGGCAGCGCTGCCCTCCTACGAGCAGTACCTC.